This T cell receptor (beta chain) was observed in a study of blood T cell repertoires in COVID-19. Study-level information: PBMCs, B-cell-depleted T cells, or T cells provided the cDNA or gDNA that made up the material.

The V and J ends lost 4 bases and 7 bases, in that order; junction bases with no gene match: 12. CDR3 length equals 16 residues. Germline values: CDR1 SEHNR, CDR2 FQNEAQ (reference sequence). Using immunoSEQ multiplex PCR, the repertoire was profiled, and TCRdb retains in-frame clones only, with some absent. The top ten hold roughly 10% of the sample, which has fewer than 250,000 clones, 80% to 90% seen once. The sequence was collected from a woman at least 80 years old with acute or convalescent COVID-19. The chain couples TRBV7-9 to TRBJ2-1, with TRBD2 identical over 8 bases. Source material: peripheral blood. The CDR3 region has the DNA TGTGCCAGCAGCTCGCTTAGCGGGGAGGGAGGGAATGAGCAGTTCTTC. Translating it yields CASSSLSGEGGNEQFF.